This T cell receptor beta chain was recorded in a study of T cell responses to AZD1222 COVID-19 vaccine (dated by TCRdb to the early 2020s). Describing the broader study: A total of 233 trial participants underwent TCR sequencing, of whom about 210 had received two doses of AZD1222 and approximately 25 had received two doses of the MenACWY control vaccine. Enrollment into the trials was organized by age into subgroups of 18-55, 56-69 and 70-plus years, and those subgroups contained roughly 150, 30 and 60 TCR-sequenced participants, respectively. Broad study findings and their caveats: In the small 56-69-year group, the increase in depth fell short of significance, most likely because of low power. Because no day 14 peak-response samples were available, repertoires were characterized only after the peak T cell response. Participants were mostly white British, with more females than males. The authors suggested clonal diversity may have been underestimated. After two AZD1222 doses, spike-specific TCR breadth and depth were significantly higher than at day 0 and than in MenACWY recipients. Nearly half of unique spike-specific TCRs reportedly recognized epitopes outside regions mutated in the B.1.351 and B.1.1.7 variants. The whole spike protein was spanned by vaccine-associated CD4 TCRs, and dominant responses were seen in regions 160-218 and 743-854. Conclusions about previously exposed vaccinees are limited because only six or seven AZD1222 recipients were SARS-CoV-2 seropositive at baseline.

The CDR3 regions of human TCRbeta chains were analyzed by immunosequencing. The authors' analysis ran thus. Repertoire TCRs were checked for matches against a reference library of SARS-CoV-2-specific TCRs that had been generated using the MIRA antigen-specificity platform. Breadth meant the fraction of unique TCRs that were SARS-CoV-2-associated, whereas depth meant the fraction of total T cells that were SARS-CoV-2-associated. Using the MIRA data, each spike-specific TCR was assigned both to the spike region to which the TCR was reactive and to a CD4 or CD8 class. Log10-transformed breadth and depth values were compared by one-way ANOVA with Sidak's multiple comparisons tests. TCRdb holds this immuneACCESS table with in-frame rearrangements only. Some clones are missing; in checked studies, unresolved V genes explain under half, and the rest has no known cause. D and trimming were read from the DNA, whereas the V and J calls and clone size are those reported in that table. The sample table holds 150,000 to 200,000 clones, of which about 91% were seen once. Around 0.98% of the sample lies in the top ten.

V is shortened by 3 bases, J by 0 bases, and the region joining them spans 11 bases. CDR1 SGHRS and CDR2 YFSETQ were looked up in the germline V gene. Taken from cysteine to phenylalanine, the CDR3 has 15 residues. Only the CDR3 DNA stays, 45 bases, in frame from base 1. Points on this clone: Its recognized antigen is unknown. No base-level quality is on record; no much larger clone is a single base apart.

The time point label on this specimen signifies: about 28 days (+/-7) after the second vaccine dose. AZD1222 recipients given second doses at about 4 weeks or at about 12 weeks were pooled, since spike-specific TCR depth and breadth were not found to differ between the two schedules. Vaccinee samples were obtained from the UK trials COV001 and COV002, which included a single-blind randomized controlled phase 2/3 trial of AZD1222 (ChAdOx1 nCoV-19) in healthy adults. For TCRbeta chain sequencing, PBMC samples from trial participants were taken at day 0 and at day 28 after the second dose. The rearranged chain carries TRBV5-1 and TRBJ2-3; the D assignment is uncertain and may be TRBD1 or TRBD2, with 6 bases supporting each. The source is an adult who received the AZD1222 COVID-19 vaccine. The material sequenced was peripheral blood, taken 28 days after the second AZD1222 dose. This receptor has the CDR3 CASSYDGGSTDTQYF. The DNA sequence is TGCGCCAGCAGCTACGACGGGGGCAGCACAGATACGCAGTATTTT.